One sample yielded the 9 T cell receptor beta chains listed below, sequenced in a study of cytomegalovirus exposure and HLA in healthy donors. Vbeta (60) and Jbeta (13) primers were used in the PCR. The table came from immunoSEQ multiplex PCR; TCRdb's copy has only in-frame clones and leaves some out. The listing contains some 40,000 clones. Sequencing used PBMCs. Receptors were obtained from a male donor in good health and CMV-seronegative.

Concerning this clone: At one end the junction does not follow the germline gene, possibly because of a read error. The chain links TRBV6-1 to TRBJ1-1; possible D gene TRBD1, 5 bases. Per the germline V gene, CDR1 is MNHNS and CDR2 is SASEGT. CDR3 length equals 14 residues. CDR3 protein: CASSTDRWGRPGGF. CDR3 nucleotide sequence: TGTGCCAGCAGTACCGACCGATGGGGCAGGCCGGGAGGCTTT.

The chain recombines TRBV7-6 with TRBJ2-7, with TRBD2 identical over 7 bases. The junction had 2 bases not matched to a gene; V was cut back by 3 bases and J by 6 bases. CDR3 length: 12 residues. Looked up from germline, CDR1 is SGHVS and CDR2 is FNYEAQ. CDR3 sequence reads: CASSLGGVEQYF. CDR3 coding DNA: TGTGCCAGCAGCTTGGGGGGGGTCGAGCAGTACTTC. The full variable domain, rest sourced from reference TRBV7-6 and TRBJ2-7, is GAGVSQSPRYKVTKRGQDVALRCDPISGHVSLYWYRQALGQGPEFLTYFNYEAQQDKSGLPNDRFSAERPEGSISTLTIQRTEQRDSAMYRCASSLGGVEQYFGPGTRLTVT.

This rearrangement joins TRBV11-3 to TRBJ2-1; 8 bases map to TRBD2. The V gene's germline CDR1 is SGHNT and CDR2 YENEEA. The CDR3 is 18 residues long. The J segment lost 7 bases and the V segment lost 6 bases, leaving 20 bases of the junction unmatched. CDR3 sequence (DNA): TGTGCCAGCAGTTCCGTCGGGGGGGGGCCTCCCCGAACAAATGAGCAGTTCTTC. Translation gives CASSSVGGGPPRTNEQFF.

J is TRBJ1-2 and V is TRBV28; D may be TRBD1 (5 bases). V lost 7 bases, J lost 8 bases, and 20 bases lay in between. This CDR3 has 14 residues. Looked up from germline, CDR1 is MDHEN and CDR2 is SYDVKM. The DNA for the CDR3 is TGTGCCAGCACCGTTCGGACGCAGGGCCAAGGCTACACCTTC. Encoded protein: CASTVRTQGQGYTF.

The chain links TRBV11-2 to TRBJ1-1; D not certain. V was pared by 3 bases and J by 3 bases, with 5 bases between. The CDR3 is 12 residues long. Germline loops: CDR1 SGHAT, CDR2 FQNNGV. The CDR3 DNA follows: TGTGCCAGCAGCTTTTCAGACACTGAAGCTTTCTTT. Encoded protein: CASSFSDTEAFF.

The CDR3 here is CASSHLAGSSYNEQFF. The CDR3 DNA is TGTGCCAGCTCTCATCTAGCGGGGTCTTCCTACAATGAGCAGTTCTTC. J is TRBJ2-1 and V is TRBV18; 9 bases fit TRBD2. The trim removed 6 bases at V and 1 base at J, leaving 7 bases unmatched. The germline V gene has CDR1 KGHSH and CDR2 LQKENI. There are 16 residues in the CDR3.

The CDR3 spells CASSISGMKEKLFF. The CDR3 nucleotides read TGTGCCAGTAGTATAAGCGGAATGAAGGAAAAACTGTTTTTT. V gene TRBV19 combines with J gene TRBJ1-4, with D hard to call. V lost 2 bases, J lost 8 bases, and 12 bases lay in between. This CDR3 is built from 14 residues. Germline V gene data show CDR1 as LNHDA and CDR2 as SQIVND (reference sequence). Full variable domain (missing parts from reference TRBV19 and TRBJ1-4): DGGITQSPKYLFRKEGQNVTLSCEQNLNHDAMYWYRQDPGQGLRLIYYSQIVNDFQKGDIAEGYSVSREKKESFPLTVTSAQKNPTAFYLCASSISGMKEKLFFGSGTQLSVL.

The chain links TRBV2 to TRBJ1-2, with 7 bases that match TRBD1. The CDR3 loop spans 14 amino acids. Germline V gene sequence: CDR1 SNHLY, CDR2 FYNNEI. The trim removed 5 bases at V and 3 bases at J, leaving 6 bases unmatched. The CDR3 region has the DNA TGTGCCAGCAGTAGAGACAGGGTCGACTATGGCTACACCTTC. Amino acid sequence: CASSRDRVDYGYTF.

The chain employs TRBV5-4 and TRBJ2-3, with 7 bases aligning to TRBD1. Germline V gene data show CDR1 as SGHNT and CDR2 as YYREEE (reference sequence). Trimming at V came to 4 bases and at J to 0 bases, leaving 8 bases not matched to a gene. The CDR3 is made up of 16 amino acids. CDR3 sequence: CASSIKRTGSTDTQYF. The CDR3 nucleotides are TGTGCCAGCAGCATAAAGAGGACAGGTAGCACAGATACGCAGTATTTT.